The 30 T cell receptor beta chains given below trace back to one sample, sequenced in a study of T cell changes during pregnancy in multiple sclerosis. Produced via immunoSEQ multiplex PCR; TCRdb's table is partial and in-frame only. The table includes around 20,000 clones, 89% detected once. Sequenced material: CD8+ T cells from peripheral blood mononuclear cells, taken in the second trimester of pregnancy. The receptors here all came from a female donor in good health, enrolled as a control in a pregnancy study.

The chain links TRBV19 to TRBJ2-7; a weak D match, TRBD1 (5 bases). CDR1 LNHDA and CDR2 SQIVND come from the germline V gene (reference sequence). CDR3 length: 16 amino acids. V was clipped by 3 bases and J by 2 bases, with 17 bases between them. Written as DNA, the CDR3 is TGTGCCAGTAGTATCCAGGGCCTGGGGCCGACCTACGAGCAGTACTTC. It encodes CASSIQGLGPTYEQYF. Drawing the rest from reference TRBV19 and TRBJ2-7, the complete variable domain is DGGITQSPKYLFRKEGQNVTLSCEQNLNHDAMYWYRQDPGQGLRLIYYSQIVNDFQKGDIAEGYSVSREKKESFPLTVTSAQKNPTAFYLCASSIQGLGPTYEQYFGPGTRLTVT.

Only a few counts were recorded for this clone. The J gene is TRBJ1-2, the V gene TRBV10-3; D unresolved. Per germline, CDR1 ENHRY and CDR2 SYGVKD. The CDR3 is made up of 14 amino acids. The V gene lost 7 bases and the J gene lost 4 bases, with 16 bases spanning the gap. The CDR3: CAITVGVDGYGYTF. The CDR3 region has the DNA TGTGCCATCACCGTCGGGGTTGACGGCTATGGCTACACCTTC.

This clone showed up just a few times. Sequence at one end of the junction differs from germline and may be a read error. This chain uses TRBV5-1 with TRBJ1-5; 7 bases align to TRBD1. Germline assignment: CDR1 SGHRS and CDR2 YFSETQ. The length of the CDR3 is 16 residues. CDR3 residues: CASSRKAGGNYQPQHF. CDR3 sequence (DNA): TGTGCCAGCAGCAGAAAGGCAGGGGGTAACTATCAGCCCCAGCATTTT.

This rearrangement joins TRBV30 to TRBJ2-1; 9 bases are shared with TRBD2. In germline, CDR1 is GTSNPN, CDR2 SVGIG (reference sequence). This CDR3 comprises 14 residues. The J segment lost 4 bases and the V segment lost 4 bases, leaving 5 bases of the junction unmatched. The CDR3, as DNA: TGTGCCTGGAATCGAGCGGGGGGATACAATGAGCAGTTCTTC. Translating gives CAWNRAGGYNEQFF.

This clone was observed once. The CDR3 sequence is CASSVARASRAGNYGYTF. The CDR3 nucleotides are TGTGCCAGCAGCGTAGCGCGGGCGAGCCGGGCTGGTAACTATGGCTACACCTTC. The chain uses TRBV9 and TRBJ1-2; D uncertain. Germline CDR1 is SGDLS and CDR2 is YYNGEE. The ends were cut back, 0 bases at V and 1 base at J, with 19 bases in the middle. The CDR3 runs 18 residues.

The gene calls are TRBV9 and TRBJ1-5; no definite D call. V was shortened by 2 bases and J by 4 bases, with 19 bases between the two germline ends. This CDR3 is built from 17 residues. The germline V gene encodes CDR1 SGDLS and CDR2 YYNGEE. The CDR3: CASSVGREPGRNQPQHF. In DNA form, the CDR3 reads TGTGCCAGCAGCGTGGGGAGGGAACCCGGACGTAATCAGCCCCAGCATTTT. The full variable domain, in which reference TRBV9 and TRBJ1-5 provide the parts outside the CDR3, is DSGVTQTPKHLITATGQRVTLRCSPRSGDLSVYWYQQSLDQGLQFLIQYYNGEERAKGNILERFSAQQFPDLHSELNLSSLELGDSALYFCASSVGREPGRNQPQHFGDGTRLSIL.

This clone has only one observation. The V and J genes are TRBV27 and TRBJ1-1; TRBD1 might be the D (6 bases). Deletions cut 6 bases from V and 4 bases from J, with 15 bases between. The germline CDR1 and CDR2 sequences are MNHEY and SMNVEV (reference sequence). The CDR3 runs 14 residues. CDR3 amino acids: CASRIRDMGTEAFF. The CDR3 nucleotides are TGTGCCAGCAGAATCCGGGACATGGGCACTGAAGCTTTCTTT.

The rearrangement joins TRBV7-9 to TRBJ2-7; 7 bases agree with TRBD1. Trimming at V came to 3 bases and at J to 7 bases, leaving 12 bases not matched to a gene. The CDR3 loop spans 15 amino acids. From germline, CDR1 is SEHNR and CDR2 FQNEAQ (reference sequence). In DNA, the CDR3 is TGTGCCAGCAGCTTGTCCACAGGGGCAGGTGGAGAGCAGTACTTC. This encodes CASSLSTGAGGEQYF.

The rearrangement uses TRBV6-5 and TRBJ1-2; D is unclear. V gave up 7 bases and J gave up 3 bases, with 18 bases separating them. This CDR3 is 15 amino acids long. Per the germline V gene, CDR1 is MNHEY and CDR2 is SVGAGI. CDR3 residues: CASTPGLAFHYGYTF. CDR3 DNA: TGTGCCAGCACCCCCGGACTGGCATTCCACTATGGCTACACCTTC.

V usage is TRBV9 and J usage is TRBJ2-7, with 16 bases identical to TRBD2. The CDR3 is 17 amino acids. CDR1 and CDR2 from the germline V gene are SGDLS and YYNGEE. The junction had 12 bases not matched to a gene; V was cut back by 5 bases and J by 7 bases. DNA for the CDR3: TGTGCCAGCAGGGGGACTAGCGGGGGGGCCGTAGATTGGGAGCAGTACTTC. It translates to CASRGTSGGAVDWEQYF.

The chain is built from TRBV19 and TRBJ2-1, with 10 bases identical to TRBD2. CDR1 and CDR2 (germline): LNHDA, SQIVND (reference sequence). Trimming at V came to 3 bases and at J to 8 bases, leaving 7 bases not matched to a gene. The CDR3 loop spans 15 amino acids. DNA of the CDR3: TGTGCCAGTAGTATGGCACTAGCGGGACTCTATGAGCAGTTCTTC. Translation: CASSMALAGLYEQFF.

The chain employs TRBV30 and TRBJ1-2, with a tentative D call TRBD1 (5 bases). Trimming cost V 0 bases and J 8 bases, with 16 bases left between them. Per germline, CDR1 GTSNPN and CDR2 SVGIG (reference sequence). The CDR3 has 14 amino acids. CDR3 protein: CAWSVRQGFWGYTF. In DNA form, the CDR3 reads TGTGCCTGGAGTGTAAGGCAGGGATTCTGGGGCTACACCTTC.

This clone was observed a few times. The rearrangement uses TRBV15 and TRBJ1-1; D may be TRBD1 (5 bases). The CDR3 has 15 amino acids. Trimming stripped 0 bases from V and 11 bases from J, with 19 bases between. Germline V gene lookup returns CDR1 LNHNV and CDR2 YYDKDF (reference sequence). The CDR3 DNA follows: TGTGCCACCAGCAGAGATAGGGTGACAGACGTTGGGGCTTTCTTT. Amino acids: CATSRDRVTDVGAFF. Variable domain in full (rest from reference TRBV15 and TRBJ1-1): DAMVIQNPRYQVTQFGKPVTLSCSQTLNHNVMYWYQQKSSQAPKLLFHYYDKDFNNEADTPDNFQSRRPNTSFCFLDIRSPGLGDTAMYLCATSRDRVTDVGAFFGQGTRLTVV.

The rearrangement links TRBV10-3 to TRBJ2-7; 10 bases agree with TRBD1. Germline CDR1 and CDR2: ENHRY and SYGVKD. The V and J ends lost 3 bases and 2 bases, in that order; junction bases with no gene match: 4. The length of the CDR3 is 15 residues. The CDR3: CAISDPDRGPYEQYF. CDR3 nucleotides: TGTGCCATCAGTGACCCAGACAGGGGGCCCTACGAGCAGTACTTC.

The chain carries TRBV7-2 and TRBJ2-4; TRBD2 aligns across 7 bases. The V and J ends lost 5 bases and 4 bases, in that order; junction bases with no gene match: 8. The germline CDR1 and CDR2 sequences are SGHTA and FQGNSA. The CDR3 covers 15 residues. The CDR3 loop is CASSPLPGGKNIQYF. CDR3 in DNA: TGTGCCAGCAGCCCCCTTCCGGGAGGTAAAAACATTCAGTACTTC. The variable domain in full, with the rest retrieved from reference TRBV7-2 and TRBJ2-4, is GAGVSQSPSNKVTEKGKDVELRCDPISGHTALYWYRQSLGQGLEFLIYFQGNSAPDKSGLPSDRFSAERTGGSVSTLTIQRTQQEDSAVYLCASSPLPGGKNIQYFGAGTRLSVL.

The chain is built from TRBV27 and TRBJ2-1; D gene uncertain. Germline CDR1 and CDR2: MNHEY and SMNVEV (reference sequence). V was cut by 4 bases and J by 9 bases, with 16 bases left in between. The CDR3 extends over 14 amino acids. CDR3 DNA: TGTGCCAGCAGTTACGCAGGTAATATAGGTGAGCAGTTCTTC. This sequence encodes CASSYAGNIGEQFF.

The chain has TRBV7-9 and TRBJ2-3; D unclear. CDR1 and CDR2 (germline): SEHNR, FQNEAQ (reference sequence). The CDR3 extends over 11 amino acids. Trimming stripped 6 bases from V and 6 bases from J, with 7 bases between. The CDR3 sequence is CASRYWDTQYF. The CDR3, as DNA: TGTGCCAGCAGGTACTGGGATACGCAGTATTTT.

The chain links TRBV6-4 to TRBJ2-3, with 8 nucleotides matching TRBD2. This CDR3 spans 15 amino acids. V lost 4 bases and J lost 2; bases outside the gene matches: 5. The V gene's germline CDR1 is MRHNA and CDR2 SNTAGT. The CDR3 nucleotides are TGTGCCAGCAGTGTAGAAGCGGGGGACACAGATACGCAGTATTTT. Translation gives CASSVEAGDTDTQYF.

This clone has only one observation. V is TRBV28 and J is TRBJ2-3; TRBD2 matches at 10 bases. Germline lookup yields CDR1 MDHEN and CDR2 SYDVKM. The CDR3 totals 17 residues. The V and J ends lost 6 bases and 0 bases, in that order; junction bases with no gene match: 9. In DNA form, the CDR3 reads TGTGCCAGCAGCCGATCTCTACTAGCGGGAAGCACAGATACGCAGTATTTT. Translation: CASSRSLLAGSTDTQYF.

This clone was observed a handful of times. The chain couples TRBV6-5 to TRBJ1-6; 8 nucleotides agree with TRBD1. This CDR3 is built from 14 residues. Germline assignment: CDR1 MNHEY and CDR2 SVGAGI. Losses at the gene ends were 6 bases for V and 9 bases for J; bases not matched to a gene: 7. Written as DNA, the CDR3 is TGTGCCAGCAGACCGACAGGGGAGAGTTCACCCCTCCACTTT. As protein: CASRPTGESSPLHF.

The chain has TRBV6-1 and TRBJ2-1; 12 positions agree with TRBD2. CDR3 length: 15 residues. Germline V gives CDR1 MNHNS, CDR2 SASEGT. J was trimmed by 8 bases and V by 2 bases; bases with no gene match: 4. In DNA form, the CDR3 reads TGTGCCAGCAGTGAACTAGCGGGAGGGTTGGATGAGCAGTTCTTC. It translates to CASSELAGGLDEQFF.

The CDR3 protein is CASRPGAAREPQHF. CDR3 DNA: TGTGCCAGCAGGCCAGGGGCGGCGAGGGAGCCCCAGCATTTT. The V call is TRBV27, the J call TRBJ1-5; the D gene is possibly TRBD1 (6 bases). V was cut by 6 bases and J by 8 bases, with 17 bases left in between. Germline values: CDR1 MNHEY, CDR2 SMNVEV (reference sequence). The CDR3 is 14 amino acids.

The chain is built from TRBV19 and TRBJ2-2, with TRBD2 as a possible D gene (5 bases). V shed 1 base and J shed 3 bases, with 9 bases lying between them. The CDR3 extends over 15 amino acids. CDR1 and CDR2 from the germline V gene are LNHDA and SQIVND (reference sequence). The CDR3 DNA follows: TGTGCCAGTAGTATAGGGCTAGCTTACACCGGGGAGCTGTTTTTT. It is translated as CASSIGLAYTGELFF.

V usage is TRBV27 and J usage is TRBJ2-1, with D unclear. The CDR3 runs to 14 residues. Germline-derived CDR1 and CDR2 are MNHEY and SMNVEV (reference sequence). The germline V and J ends were trimmed by 2 bases and 0 bases, with 5 bases remaining between them. CDR3 in amino acids: CASSLAASYNEQFF. CDR3 nucleotide sequence: TGTGCCAGCAGTTTAGCGGCCTCCTACAATGAGCAGTTCTTC.

This chain joins TRBV19 and TRBJ2-5; D might be TRBD1 (5 bases). CDR3 length equals 16 residues. The germline CDR1 and CDR2 sequences are LNHDA and SQIVND (reference sequence). V was trimmed by 3 bases and J by 4 bases, leaving 18 bases between them. The CDR3 reads CASSINLDTWGETQYF. The CDR3 DNA reads TGTGCCAGTAGTATCAATTTGGACACGTGGGGAGAGACCCAGTACTTC.

This clone appeared once. V usage is TRBV7-8 and J usage is TRBJ1-4; 10 bases map to TRBD1. Germline trimming cut 5 bases from V and 7 bases from J; bases unmatched to any gene: 7. The germline V gene has CDR1 SGHVS and CDR2 FQNEAQ. This CDR3 comprises 15 residues. The CDR3 here is CASSQSGTGAEKLFF. CDR3 nucleotides: TGTGCCAGCAGCCAATCCGGGACAGGGGCTGAAAAACTGTTTTTT.

The chain carries TRBV13 and TRBJ2-3, with D unclear. V lost 6 bases and J 5 bases, leaving 18 bases between the germline ends. Per germline, CDR1 PRHDT and CDR2 FYEKMQ (reference sequence). This CDR3 is built from 15 residues. DNA for the CDR3: TGTGCCAGCAGTTACCGGGTTTCCGGCAGAGATACGCAGTATTTT. The encoded protein is CASSYRVSGRDTQYF. The complete variable domain, with remaining parts taken from reference TRBV13 and TRBJ2-3, reads AAGVIQSPRHLIKEKRETATLKCYPIPRHDTVYWYQQGPGQDPQFLISFYEKMQSDKGSIPDRFSAQQFSDYHSELNMSSLELGDSALYFCASSYRVSGRDTQYFGPGTRLTVL.

The J gene is TRBJ1-5, the V gene TRBV6-5, with 8 bases that match TRBD1. CDR1 is MNHEY and CDR2 is SVGAGI in the germline V gene. The V and J ends lost 6 bases and 3 bases, in that order; junction bases with no gene match: 4. This CDR3 has 14 residues. The CDR3 sequence is CASRMTGVNQPQHF. DNA for the CDR3: TGTGCCAGCAGAATGACAGGGGTCAATCAGCCCCAGCATTTT.

This clone was observed a handful of times. This rearrangement joins TRBV19 to TRBJ2-2; TRBD2 aligns across 10 bases. Germline V lookup: CDR1 LNHDA, CDR2 SQIVND (reference sequence). V shed 11 bases and J 7 bases; nucleotides not matched to a gene: 7. The CDR3 consists of 13 residues. The CDR3 bases are TGTGCCGGCAGCGGGGGGGCCGGCGGGGAGCTGTTTTTT. Translated, it gives CAGSGGAGGELFF.

This rearrangement joins TRBV2 to TRBJ2-3; the D gene is possibly TRBD2 (6 bases). V was shortened by 10 bases and J by 6 bases, with 14 bases between the two germline ends. The CDR3 contains 12 residues. Germline V lookup: CDR1 SNHLY, CDR2 FYNNEI. The CDR3 here is CATVGRGDTQYF. The CDR3, as DNA: TGTGCCACAGTAGGTCGGGGGGATACGCAGTATTTT.